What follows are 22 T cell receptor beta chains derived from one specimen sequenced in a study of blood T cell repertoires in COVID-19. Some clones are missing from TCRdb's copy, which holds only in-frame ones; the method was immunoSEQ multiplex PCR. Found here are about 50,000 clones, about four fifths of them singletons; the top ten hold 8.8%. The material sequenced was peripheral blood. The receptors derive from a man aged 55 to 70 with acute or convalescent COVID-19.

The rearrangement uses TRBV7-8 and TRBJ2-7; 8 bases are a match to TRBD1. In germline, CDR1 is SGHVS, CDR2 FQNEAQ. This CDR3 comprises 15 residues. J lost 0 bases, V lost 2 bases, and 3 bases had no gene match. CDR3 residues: CASSLRQGTSYEQYF. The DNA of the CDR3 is TGTGCCAGCAGCTTAAGACAGGGGACCTCCTACGAGCAGTACTTC.

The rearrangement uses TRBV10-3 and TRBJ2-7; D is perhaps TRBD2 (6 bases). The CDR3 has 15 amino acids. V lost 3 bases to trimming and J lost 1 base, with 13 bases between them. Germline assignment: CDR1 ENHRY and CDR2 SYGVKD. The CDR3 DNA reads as TGTGCCATCAGTGACGGGACTCGCATTTCCTACGAGCAGTACTTC. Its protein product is CAISDGTRISYEQYF.

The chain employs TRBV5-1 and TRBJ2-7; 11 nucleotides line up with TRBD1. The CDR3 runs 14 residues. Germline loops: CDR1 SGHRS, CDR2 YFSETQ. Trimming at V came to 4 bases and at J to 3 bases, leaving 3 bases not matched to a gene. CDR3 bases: TGCGCCAGCAGCAAGGGGACAGGGGGCTACGAGCAGTACTTC. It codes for CASSKGTGGYEQYF.

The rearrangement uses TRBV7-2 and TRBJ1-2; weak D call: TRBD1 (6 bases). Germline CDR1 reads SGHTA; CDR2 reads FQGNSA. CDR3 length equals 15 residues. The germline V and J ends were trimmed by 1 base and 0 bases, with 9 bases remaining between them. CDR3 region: CASSLEGVANYGYTF. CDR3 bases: TGTGCCAGCAGCTTAGAGGGGGTAGCTAACTATGGCTACACCTTC.

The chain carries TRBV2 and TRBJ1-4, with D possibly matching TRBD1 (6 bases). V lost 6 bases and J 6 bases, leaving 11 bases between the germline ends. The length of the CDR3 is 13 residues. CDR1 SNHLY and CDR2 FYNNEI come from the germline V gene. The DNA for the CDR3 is TGTGCCAGCAGGGGGGGGGCATATGAAAAACTGTTTTTT. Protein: CASRGGAYEKLFF. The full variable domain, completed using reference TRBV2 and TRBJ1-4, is EPEVTQTPSHQVTQMGQEVILRCVPISNHLYFYWYRQILGQKVEFLVSFYNNEISEKSEIFDDQFSVERPDGSNFTLKIRSTKLEDSAMYFCASRGGAYEKLFFGSGTQLSVL.

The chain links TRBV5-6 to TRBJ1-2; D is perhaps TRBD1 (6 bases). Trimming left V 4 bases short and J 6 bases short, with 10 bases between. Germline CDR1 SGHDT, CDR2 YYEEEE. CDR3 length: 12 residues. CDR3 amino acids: CASSIQGNGYTF. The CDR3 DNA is TGTGCCAGCAGCATACAGGGAAATGGCTACACCTTC. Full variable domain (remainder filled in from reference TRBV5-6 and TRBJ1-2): DAGVTQSPTHLIKTRGQQVTLRCSPKSGHDTVSWYQQALGQGPQFIFQYYEEEERQRGNFPDRFSGHQFPNYSSELNVNALLLGDSALYLCASSIQGNGYTFGSGTRLTVV.

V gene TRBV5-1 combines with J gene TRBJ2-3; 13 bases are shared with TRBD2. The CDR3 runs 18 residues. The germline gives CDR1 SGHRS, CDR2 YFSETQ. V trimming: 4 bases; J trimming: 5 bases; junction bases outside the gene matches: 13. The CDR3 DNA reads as TGCGCCAGCAGCCCCGGGACTAGCGGGGTCCGAGGCAGAGATACGCAGTATTTT. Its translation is CASSPGTSGVRGRDTQYF.

The CDR3 here is CASSQDRIAEETQYF. The CDR3 DNA sequence: TGTGCCAGCAGCCAAGATAGGATAGCGGAAGAGACCCAGTACTTC. The chain combines TRBV3-1 (or the pseudogene TRBV3-2) with TRBJ2-5, with D perhaps TRBD2 (6 bases). CDR1 LGHDT and CDR2 YNNKEL come from the germline V gene (reference sequence). V was pared by 0 bases and J by 3 bases, with 11 bases between. The CDR3 spans 15 residues.

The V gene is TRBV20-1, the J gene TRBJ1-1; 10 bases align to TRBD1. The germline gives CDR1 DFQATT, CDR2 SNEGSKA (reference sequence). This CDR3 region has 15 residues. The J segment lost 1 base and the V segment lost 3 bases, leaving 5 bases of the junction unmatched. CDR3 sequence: CSASRQGAWNTEAFF. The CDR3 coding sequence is TGCAGTGCTAGTAGACAGGGGGCGTGGAACACTGAAGCTTTCTTT.

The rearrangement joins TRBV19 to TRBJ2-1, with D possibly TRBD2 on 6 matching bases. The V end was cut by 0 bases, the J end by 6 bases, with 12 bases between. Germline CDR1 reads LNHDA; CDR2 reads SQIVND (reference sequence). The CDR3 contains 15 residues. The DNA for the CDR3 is TGTGCCAGTAGTATAGATCGGGGGACCACCAATGAGCAGTTCTTC. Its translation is CASSIDRGTTNEQFF.

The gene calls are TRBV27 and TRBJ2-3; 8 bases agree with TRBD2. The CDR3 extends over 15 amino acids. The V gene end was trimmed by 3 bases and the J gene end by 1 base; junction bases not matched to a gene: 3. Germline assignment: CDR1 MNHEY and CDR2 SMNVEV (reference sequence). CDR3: CASSLISGGTDTQYF. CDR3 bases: TGTGCCAGCAGTTTGATTAGCGGGGGCACAGATACGCAGTATTTT.

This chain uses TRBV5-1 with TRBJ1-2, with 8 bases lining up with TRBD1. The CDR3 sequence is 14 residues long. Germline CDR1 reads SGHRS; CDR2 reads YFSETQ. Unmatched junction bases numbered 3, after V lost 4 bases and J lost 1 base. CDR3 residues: CASSGQGFNYGYTF. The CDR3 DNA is TGCGCCAGCAGCGGACAGGGCTTTAACTATGGCTACACCTTC.

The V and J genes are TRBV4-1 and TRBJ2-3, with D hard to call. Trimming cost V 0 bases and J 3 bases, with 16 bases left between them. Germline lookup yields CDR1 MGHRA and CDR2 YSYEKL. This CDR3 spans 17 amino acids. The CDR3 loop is CASSQEIAGSLTDTQYF. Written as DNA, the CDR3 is TGCGCCAGCAGCCAAGAAATCGCCGGGTCCTTAACAGATACGCAGTATTTT.

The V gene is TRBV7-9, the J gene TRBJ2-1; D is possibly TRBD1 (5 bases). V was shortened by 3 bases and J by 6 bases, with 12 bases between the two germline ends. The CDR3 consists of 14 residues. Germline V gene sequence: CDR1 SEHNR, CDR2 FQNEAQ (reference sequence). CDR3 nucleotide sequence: TGTGCCAGCAGCTTCGTAGGGGTCCGCAATGAGCAGTTCTTC. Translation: CASSFVGVRNEQFF.

CDR3 sequence: CASSSDPPGQIAKNIQYF. The DNA for the CDR3 is TGCGCCAGCAGCTCAGACCCTCCGGGACAGATAGCCAAAAACATTCAGTACTTC. V usage is TRBV5-1 and J usage is TRBJ2-4, with 7 bases aligning to TRBD1. The V and J ends lost 3 bases and 0 bases, in that order; junction bases with no gene match: 12. CDR1 is SGHRS, CDR2 YFSETQ, per germline. The length of the CDR3 is 18 residues.

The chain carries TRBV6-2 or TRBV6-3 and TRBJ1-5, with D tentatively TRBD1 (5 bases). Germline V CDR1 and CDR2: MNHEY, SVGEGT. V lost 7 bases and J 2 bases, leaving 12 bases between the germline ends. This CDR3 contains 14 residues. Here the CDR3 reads CASNPWGGNQPQHF. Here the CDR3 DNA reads TGTGCCAGCAACCCTTGGGGGGGCAATCAGCCCCAGCATTTT.

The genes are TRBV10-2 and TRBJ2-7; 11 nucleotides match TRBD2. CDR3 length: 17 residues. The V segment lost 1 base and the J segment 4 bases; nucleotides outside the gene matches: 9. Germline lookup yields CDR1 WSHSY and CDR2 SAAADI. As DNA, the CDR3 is TGCGCCAGCAGTGAGTTCGTAGCGGGGGGGCCTGTGTACGAGCAGTACTTC. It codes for CASSEFVAGGPVYEQYF.

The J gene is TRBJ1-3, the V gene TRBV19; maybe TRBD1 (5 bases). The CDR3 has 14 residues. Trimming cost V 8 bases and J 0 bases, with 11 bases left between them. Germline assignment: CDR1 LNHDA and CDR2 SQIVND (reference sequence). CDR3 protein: CASSQGSSGNTIYF. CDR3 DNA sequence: TGTGCCAGTTCTCAGGGAAGCTCTGGAAACACCATATATTTT.

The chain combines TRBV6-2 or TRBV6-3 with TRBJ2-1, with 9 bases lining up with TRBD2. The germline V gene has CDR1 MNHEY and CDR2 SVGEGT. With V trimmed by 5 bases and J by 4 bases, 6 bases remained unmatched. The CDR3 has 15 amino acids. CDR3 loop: CASSDSGGAYNEQFF. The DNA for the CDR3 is TGTGCCAGCAGTGATAGCGGGGGAGCGTACAATGAGCAGTTCTTC.

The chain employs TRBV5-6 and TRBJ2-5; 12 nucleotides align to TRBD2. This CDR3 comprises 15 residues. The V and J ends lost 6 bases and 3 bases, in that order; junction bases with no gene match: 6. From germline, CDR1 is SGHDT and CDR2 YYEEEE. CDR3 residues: CASTTRLAGEETQYF. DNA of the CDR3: TGTGCCAGCACTACAAGACTAGCGGGGGAAGAGACCCAGTACTTC.

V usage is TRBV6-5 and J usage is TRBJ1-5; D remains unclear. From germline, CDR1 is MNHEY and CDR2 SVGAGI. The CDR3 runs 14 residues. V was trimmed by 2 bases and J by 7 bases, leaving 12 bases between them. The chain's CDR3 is CASSYRLTSQPQHF. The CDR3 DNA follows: TGTGCCAGCAGTTACCGGTTGACAAGCCAGCCCCAGCATTTT.

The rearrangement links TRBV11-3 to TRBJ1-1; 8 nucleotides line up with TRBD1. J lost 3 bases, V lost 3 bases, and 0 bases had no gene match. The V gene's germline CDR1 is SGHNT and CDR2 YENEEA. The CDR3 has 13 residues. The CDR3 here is CASSLGQDTEAFF. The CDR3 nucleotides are TGTGCCAGCAGCTTGGGACAGGACACTGAAGCTTTCTTT.